Listed here are 30 T cell receptor beta chains from one sample, sequenced in a study of T cells in women clearing cervical HPV infection (dated by TCRdb to the late 2010s). The library relied on the immunoSEQ multiplex PCR assay. Not all clones reach the TCRdb copy of this immuneACCESS table, which keeps in-frame sequences only. Checked studies attribute under half of the gap to unresolved V genes and leave the rest unexplained. The sample table on file contains about 22,000 clones. Jointly, the top ten make up about 5% of the sample. The sequenced material came from blood buffy coat. The source of these receptors is a woman aged 18-70 years with a cervical HPV16 infection that either progressed to CIN3+ or cleared (not recorded which).

About this clone itself: Germline and junction disagree at one end, which may indicate a read error. The read ends 3 residues shy of where the CDR3 ends; the end is completed using the germline J gene. The V call is TRBV20-1, the J call TRBJ1-6; 10 positions match TRBD1. Germline values: CDR1 DFQATT, CDR2 SNEGSKA (reference sequence). CDR3 length equals 15 residues. The CDR3 protein is CSARRDRGPNSPLHF. The CDR3 bases that were read are TGCAGTGCTAGACGGGACAGGGGACCGAATTCGCCC.

Details on this clone: Read sequence stops 3 residues before the CDR3 end, and the germline J gene provides the missing end. The rearrangement links TRBV5-1 to TRBJ1-4; TRBD1 is a possible D gene (6 bases). CDR1 and CDR2 (germline): SGHRS, YFSETQ. This CDR3 region has 16 residues. V was pared by 0 bases and J by 2 bases, with 11 bases between. The DNA read from the CDR3 is TGCGCCAGCAGCTTGGCAGGGGATTCGACTAATGAAAAA. It specifies CASSLAGDSTNEK. The entire CDR3 sequence reads CASSLAGDSTNEKLFF. The whole variable domain, remainder taken from reference TRBV5-1 and TRBJ1-4, is KAGVTQTPRYLIKTRGQQVTLSCSPISGHRSVSWYQQTPGQGLQFLFEYFSETQRNKGNFPGRFSGRQFSNSRSEMNVSTLELGDSALYLCASSLAGDSTNEKLFFGSGTQLSVL.

Notes on this clone: Read coverage stops 3 residues before the CDR3 terminus; the germline J gene supplies the remainder. The chain joins TRBV30 to TRBJ2-3, with a possible D match to TRBD2 (5 bases). V was trimmed by 2 bases and J by 3 bases, leaving 15 bases between them. The CDR3 extends over 15 amino acids. The germline V gene encodes CDR1 GTSNPN and CDR2 SVGIG (reference sequence). Incomplete CDR3 DNA: TGTGCCTGGAGTCGGGGTTTAGGCAGAACAGATACG. As protein: CAWSRGLGRTDT. The complete CDR3 protein is CAWSRGLGRTDTQYF.

Comment on this clone: The read finishes 3 residues shy of the CDR3 end, and the germline J gene is used to complete it. This chain uses TRBV7-3 with TRBJ1-5, with a tentative D call TRBD1 (6 bases). This CDR3 has 18 residues. CDR1 is SGHTA and CDR2 is FQGTGA in the germline V gene. Trimming took off 2 bases at V and 2 bases at J, with 19 bases between the two ends. CDR3 sequence reads: CASSLYPGAGVGNQPQHF. The part of the CDR3 DNA that was read is TGTGCCAGCAGCTTATATCCCGGAGCAGGGGTAGGCAATCAGCCC.

Comments on this clone: The read comes to an end 3 residues before the CDR3 does, leaving the germline J gene to fill in the end. This chain joins TRBV6-2 or TRBV6-3 and TRBJ2-5, with TRBD1 matching over 7 bases. The germline gives CDR1 MNHEY, CDR2 SVGEGT. This CDR3 spans 13 amino acids. J lost 5 bases, V lost 7 bases, and 7 bases had no gene match. CDR3: CASTPGGGETQYF. CDR3 DNA (partial): TGTGCCAGCACCCCAGGGGGTGGGGAGACC.

Worth noting for this clone: The sequenced fragment ends 3 residues before the CDR3 boundary, so the rest is inferred from the germline J gene. This sequence joins TRBV5-1 and TRBJ1-2; the match to TRBD1 covers 8 bases. The germline gives CDR1 SGHRS, CDR2 YFSETQ. The CDR3 contains 13 residues. CDR3 bases read: TGCGCCAGCAGCCCACAGACAGGGGAAGGC. Its translation is CASSPQTGEG. The whole CDR3 region reads CASSPQTGEGYTF. Full variable domain (rest looked up from reference TRBV5-1 and TRBJ1-2): KAGVTQTPRYLIKTRGQQVTLSCSPISGHRSVSWYQQTPGQGLQFLFEYFSETQRNKGNFPGRFSGRQFSNSRSEMNVSTLELGDSALYLCASSPQTGEGYTFGSGTRLTVV.

As regards this clone: The CDR3 end is not reached by the read, which stops 3 residues before it; the germline J gene fills it in. The rearrangement links TRBV2 to TRBJ1-3; TRBD1 agrees at 7 bases. Germline CDR1 reads SNHLY; CDR2 reads FYNNEI. V trimming: 5 bases; J trimming: 0 bases; junction bases outside the gene matches: 7. This CDR3 spans 16 amino acids. The chain's CDR3 is CASSRQGGNSGNTIYF. The DNA read from the CDR3 is TGTGCCAGCAGTCGACAGGGTGGGAACTCTGGAAACACC.

A note on this clone: The read ends 3 residues early relative to the CDR3; the germline J gene fills the gap. V is TRBV29-1 and J is TRBJ1-6, with 11 nucleotides matching TRBD1. Germline V gene data show CDR1 as SQVTM and CDR2 as ANQGSEA. Losses at the gene ends were 3 bases for V and 10 bases for J; bases not matched to a gene: 5. The CDR3 spans 14 residues. The sequenced CDR3 bases are TGCAGCGTTGAGGACAGGGGGCTTGGCTCACCC. Encoded protein: CSVEDRGLGSP. The full CDR3 protein reads CSVEDRGLGSPLHF.

In the case of this clone: The CDR3 goes on 3 residues after the read ends, and that part is filled in from the germline J gene. This chain connects TRBV6-2 or TRBV6-3 to TRBJ2-3; 9 bases are shared with TRBD1. The CDR3 has 16 residues. Looked up from germline, CDR1 is MNHEY and CDR2 is SVGEGT. The sequenced part of the CDR3 DNA is TGTGCCAGCAGTTACTGGGGACAGGGTCCGAATCAGCCG. Protein product: CASSYWGQGPNQP. The full CDR3 protein is CASSYWGQGPNQPQYF.

Worth noting for this clone: The CDR3 end lies 3 residues beyond the end of the read and is filled in from the germline J gene. The chain carries TRBV7-3 and TRBJ2-2; 12 nucleotides match TRBD2. CDR1 SGHTA and CDR2 FQGTGA come from the germline V gene. The CDR3 covers 15 residues. J lost 6 bases, V lost 5 bases, and 4 bases had no gene match. CDR3 sequence: CASSPLAGGPGELFF. CDR3 DNA (partial): TGTGCCAGCAGCCCACTAGCGGGGGGCCCCGGGGAG.

In the case of this clone: Germline and junction disagree at one end, which may indicate a read error. With the read ending 3 residues before the CDR3 end, the germline J gene is used to fill in that end. The chain employs TRBV20-1 and TRBJ2-2; no clear D gene. Germline V lookup: CDR1 DFQATT, CDR2 SNEGSKA (reference sequence). CDR3 length: 18 residues. The CDR3 loop reads CSASPPGDKLQNTGELFF. Incomplete CDR3 DNA: TGCAGTGCTAGCCCCCCAGGAGACAAGCTACAGAACACCGGCGAG.

Comments on this clone: The missing CDR3 end, 3 residues past where the read stops, is filled in from the germline J gene. V gene TRBV30 combines with J gene TRBJ2-4, with 8 bases matching TRBD1. Germline values: CDR1 GTSNPN, CDR2 SVGIG (reference sequence). This CDR3 is built from 16 residues. CDR3 loop: CAWSRTGRGANYGQYF. The sequenced part of the CDR3 DNA is TGTGCCTGGAGTCGGACAGGGCGGGGAGCTAACTATGGT.

A note on this clone: Read coverage stops 3 residues before the CDR3 terminus; the germline J gene supplies the remainder. The V gene is TRBV10-1, the J gene TRBJ2-5; D is possibly TRBD1 (7 bases). V dropped 2 bases and J dropped 5 bases, with 12 bases sitting between them. From germline, CDR1 is WNHNN and CDR2 SYGVQD (reference sequence). This CDR3 region has 14 residues. The sequenced part of the CDR3 DNA is TGCGCCAGCAGTGAGGCAGGGGGAGGCGAGACC. This gives the protein CASSEAGGGET. In full, the CDR3 reads CASSEAGGGETQYF.

With regard to this clone: Read sequence stops 3 residues before the CDR3 end, and the germline J gene provides the missing end. The V gene is TRBV4-1, the J gene TRBJ2-3; D is unclear. V was cut by 4 bases and J by 7 bases, with 24 bases left in between. Germline values: CDR1 MGHRA, CDR2 YSYEKL. The CDR3 length is 17 residues. The part of the CDR3 DNA that was read is TGCGCCAGCAGCCTTTGGCAATTAGAAAGGGTTTTGCATACG. Its protein is CASSLWQLERVLHT. The whole CDR3 reads CASSLWQLERVLHTQYF.

To note about this clone: The read ends 3 residues early relative to the CDR3; the germline J gene fills the gap. The gene calls are TRBV18 and TRBJ2-5; D is unresolved. Germline-derived CDR1 and CDR2 are KGHSH and LQKENI. This CDR3 region has 14 residues. V gave up 2 bases and J gave up 4 bases, with 11 bases separating them. CDR3 DNA (partial): TGTGCCAGCTCACCAGGGCGTCTCTCAGAGACC. Translating it yields CASSPGRLSET. The whole CDR3 is CASSPGRLSETQYF. Complete variable domain (other parts from reference TRBV18 and TRBJ2-5): NAGVMQNPRHLVRRRGQEARLRCSPMKGHSHVYWYRQLPEEGLKFMVYLQKENIIDESGMPKERFSAEFPKEGPSILRIQQVVRGDSAAYFCASSPGRLSETQYFGPGTRLLVL.

A word on this clone: The read ends 3 residues shy of where the CDR3 ends; the end is completed using the germline J gene. The chain joins TRBV19 to TRBJ1-2; D gene ambiguous. There are 13 residues in the CDR3. CDR1 and CDR2 from the germline V gene are LNHDA and SQIVND (reference sequence). CDR3 DNA (partial): TGTGCCAGTAGTCTAGCGGGGAGCTACGAC. As protein: CASSLAGSYD. The whole CDR3 region reads CASSLAGSYDYTF.

To note about this clone: The read stops 3 residues short of the end of the CDR3; the missing end is completed from the germline J gene. This sequence joins TRBV11-2 and TRBJ1-6; 9 bases line up with TRBD1. V shed 4 bases and J 11 bases; nucleotides not matched to a gene: 9. This CDR3 has 15 residues. The germline V gene has CDR1 SGHAT and CDR2 FQNNGV. CDR3 bases read: TGTGCCAGCAGCTCAAGAAGGGACAGGGTGCCACCC. This encodes CASSSRRDRVPP. The entire CDR3 sequence reads CASSSRRDRVPPLHF.

Comment on this clone: The read ends 3 residues early relative to the CDR3; the germline J gene fills the gap. This sequence joins TRBV7-9 and TRBJ1-2, with unresolved D. Trimming took off 1 base at V and 2 bases at J, with 8 bases between the two ends. Germline-derived CDR1 and CDR2 are SEHNR and FQNEAQ (reference sequence). CDR3 length: 14 amino acids. The DNA read from the CDR3 is TGTGCCAGCAGCTTAGAGGTTCAGAACTATGGC. Translating gives CASSLEVQNYG. The whole CDR3 protein is CASSLEVQNYGYTF. Together with reference TRBV7-9 and TRBJ1-2, the CDR3 gives the full variable domain: DTGVSQNPRHKITKRGQNVTFRCDPISEHNRLYWYRQTLGQGPEFLTYFQNEAQLEKSRLLSDRFSAERPKGSFSTLEIQRTEQGDSAMYLCASSLEVQNYGYTFGSGTRLTVV.

On this clone itself: Read sequence stops 3 residues before the CDR3 end, and the germline J gene provides the missing end. The chain joins TRBV6-1 to TRBJ1-1; TRBD1 might be the D (5 bases). CDR3 length: 15 residues. The germline gives CDR1 MNHNS, CDR2 SASEGT. V was trimmed by 2 bases and J by 4 bases, leaving 14 bases between them. The part of the CDR3 DNA that was read is TGTGCCAGCAGTGAATTGCGGGGCTCGGGCACTGAA. Translated: CASSELRGSGTE. The complete CDR3 reads CASSELRGSGTEAFF.

About this clone itself: The CDR3 end is not reached by the read, which stops 3 residues before it; the germline J gene fills it in. This chain connects TRBV2 to TRBJ2-2; 9 nucleotides line up with TRBD2. The CDR3 length is 16 residues. Trimming took 9 bases from V and 1 from J; bases not matched to a gene: 9. Germline V gene sequence: CDR1 SNHLY, CDR2 FYNNEI. CDR3 bases read: TGTGCCAGGCGAAATAGCGGGAGTGGGAACACCGGGGAG. Protein sequence: CARRNSGSGNTGE. The entire CDR3 protein reads CARRNSGSGNTGELFF.

Judged by frequency, this clone is medium-sized. The DNA ends 3 residues before the CDR3 does, and the rest of the CDR3 is filled in from the germline J gene. The rearrangement joins TRBV20-1 to TRBJ2-4; 8 bases are a match to TRBD1. This CDR3 has 12 residues. J was trimmed by 8 bases and V by 2 bases; bases with no gene match: 2. The germline CDR1 and CDR2 sequences are DFQATT and SNEGSKA (reference sequence). The CDR3 is CSARQGADIQYF. The sequenced CDR3 bases are TGCAGTGCTAGACAGGGGGCAGACATT.

For this clone: The DNA ends 3 residues before the CDR3 does, and the rest of the CDR3 is filled in from the germline J gene. The chain uses TRBV5-1 and TRBJ1-3; D unclear. V lost 1 base to trimming and J lost 4 bases, with 18 bases between them. Germline loops: CDR1 SGHRS, CDR2 YFSETQ. The CDR3 has 17 amino acids. This CDR3 reads CASSLNVLTVSGNTIYF. The part of the CDR3 DNA that was read is TGCGCCAGCAGCTTGAACGTTCTCACGGTATCCGGAAACACC.

As concerns this clone: The read is 3 residues too short to cover the CDR3 end, so that end is filled in from the germline J gene. This sequence joins TRBV30 and TRBJ1-2, with 10 bases that match TRBD1. CDR1 is GTSNPN, CDR2 SVGIG, per germline (reference sequence). The CDR3 is 13 residues long. V was pared by 2 bases and J by 6 bases, with 3 bases of the junction left unmatched. The part of the CDR3 DNA that was read is TGTGCCTGGAGTCTTGGACAGGGGGATGGC. Amino acid sequence: CAWSLGQGDG. The CDR3 in full is CAWSLGQGDGYTF.

Worth noting for this clone: The read ends 3 residues before the CDR3 terminus; that terminus is restored from the germline J gene. The rearrangement links TRBV7-9 to TRBJ2-3; TRBD1 aligns across 10 bases. Germline lookup yields CDR1 SEHNR and CDR2 FQNEAQ (reference sequence). This CDR3 has 15 amino acids. The CDR3 sequence: CASSSPTGGGETQYF. The DNA read from the CDR3 is TGTGCCAGCAGCAGCCCGACAGGGGGCGGGGAGACG.

Note on this clone: The CDR3 extends 3 residues past the end of the read, so its final part is completed from the germline J gene. The chain links TRBV6-2 or TRBV6-3 to TRBJ1-4, with D unclear. The CDR3 extends over 15 amino acids. Germline lookup yields CDR1 MNHEY and CDR2 SVGEGT. The CDR3 spells CASSYRGTENSPLFF. CDR3 DNA (partial): TGTGCCAGCAGTTACCGGGGAACAGAGAATTCACCA.

Concerning this clone itself: The read finishes 3 residues shy of the CDR3 end, and the germline J gene is used to complete it. This chain links TRBV9 with TRBJ2-7; D is unresolved. Germline CDR1 and CDR2: SGDLS and YYNGEE. V lost 4 bases, J lost 1 base, and 18 bases lay in between. The CDR3 spans 16 residues. CDR3 in amino acids: CASSPRGSSFSYEQYF. The sequenced part of the CDR3 DNA is TGTGCCAGCAGCCCTCGAGGCTCTTCCTTTTCCTACGAG.

This clone is called medium-sized based on its frequency. Coverage ceases 3 residues before the CDR3 finishes, and the germline J gene fills in the end. The genes are TRBV29-1 and TRBJ1-4, with D possibly TRBD1 on 5 matching bases. CDR3 length: 15 residues. Germline CDR1 SQVTM, CDR2 ANQGSEA. V lost 2 bases and J 4 bases, leaving 14 bases between the germline ends. CDR3 region: CSVESPQGGNEKLFF. The CDR3 bases that were read are TGCAGCGTTGAATCCCCCCAGGGTGGTAATGAAAAA. The full variable domain, its missing parts supplied by reference TRBV29-1 and TRBJ1-4, is SAVISQKPSRDICQRGTSLTIQCQVDSQVTMMFWYRQQPGQSLTLIATANQGSEATYESGFVIDKFPISRPNLTFSTLTVSNMSPEDSSIYLCSVESPQGGNEKLFFGSGTQLSVL.

A note on this clone: The read ends 3 residues before the CDR3 terminus; that terminus is restored from the germline J gene. The chain recombines TRBV30 with TRBJ1-1; D unclear. Germline CDR1 reads GTSNPN; CDR2 reads SVGIG (reference sequence). CDR3 length: 15 amino acids. V gave up 0 bases and J gave up 1 base, with 12 bases separating them. CDR3 loop: CAWSVVPGPNTEAFF. The part of the CDR3 DNA that was read is TGTGCCTGGAGTGTGGTCCCAGGCCCGAACACTGAA.

Regarding this clone: The DNA ends 3 residues before the CDR3 does, and the rest of the CDR3 is filled in from the germline J gene. This rearrangement joins TRBV20-1 to TRBJ2-5; either TRBD1 or TRBD2 may fit D (5 bases each). This CDR3 has 14 amino acids. Germline V gives CDR1 DFQATT, CDR2 SNEGSKA (reference sequence). Between the trimmed V and J ends, which lost 6 bases and 5 bases, there was a span of 19 bases. CDR3 DNA (partial): TGCAGTGCCCCTGCGAGGGGTCTTGCGGAGACC. Encoded protein: CSAPARGLAET. The whole CDR3 protein is CSAPARGLAETQYF.

This clone ranks as medium-sized in terms of frequency. Read sequence stops 3 residues before the CDR3 end, and the germline J gene provides the missing end. The J gene is TRBJ2-6, the V gene TRBV7-3, with D possibly TRBD1 on 6 matching bases. CDR3 length: 16 amino acids. Germline lookup yields CDR1 SGHTA and CDR2 FQGTGA. Trimming stripped 2 bases from V and 2 bases from J, with 10 bases between. The part of the CDR3 DNA that was read is TGTGCCAGCAGCTTAGGAGCAGGGGCTGGGGCCAACGTC. As protein: CASSLGAGAGANV. The full CDR3 sequence reads CASSLGAGAGANVLTF. The whole variable domain, remainder taken from reference TRBV7-3 and TRBJ2-6, is GAGVSQTPSNKVTEKGKYVELRCDPISGHTALYWYRQSLGQGPEFLIYFQGTGAADDSGLPNDRFFAVRPEGSVSTLKIQRTERGDSAVYLCASSLGAGAGANVLTFGAGSRLTVL.